The T cell receptor (beta chain) described here comes from a study of shared clonotypes between healthy human individuals. Study-wide findings and caveats: What limited the represented genetic and exposure-history diversity was the small number of donors. Naive CD4 clonotype sharing across several donors was roughly 5%.

The deep-level immunoSEQ assay was used. Method: immunoSEQ multiplex PCR; TCRdb's copy keeps in-frame clones and lacks some. The profile shows under 600,000 clones, roughly 98% of them singletons. Notes on this clone: What it binds is not known.

CD45RO negativity and positive selection for CCR7 defined naive CD8 cells, a population that excluded terminally differentiated effector memory CD45RA+ cells. There were only Caucasian adults among the donors, and all lived in Nashville, Tennessee. The germline V gene encodes CDR1 LNHDA and CDR2 SQIVND (reference sequence). The CDR3 length is 13 residues. V was clipped by 6 bases and J by 10 bases, with 18 bases between them. This chain uses TRBV19 with TRBJ1-1; tentative D call: TRBD1 (5 bases). The material sequenced was naive CD8+ T cells sorted from blood. The clonotype was recovered from a man between 25 and 39 years old in good health. CDR3 sequence (DNA): TGTGCCAGTAGCCTAAAACCAGGGAGTGGAGCTTTCTTT. The encoded protein is CASSLKPGSGAFF. The full variable domain, with the rest looked up from reference TRBV19 and TRBJ1-1, is DGGITQSPKYLFRKEGQNVTLSCEQNLNHDAMYWYRQDPGQGLRLIYYSQIVNDFQKGDIAEGYSVSREKKESFPLTVTSAQKNPTAFYLCASSLKPGSGAFFGQGTRLTVV.